Each of the 15 T cell receptor beta chains below was sequenced from the same sample in a study of T-cell reconstitution after alpha-beta-depleted transplantation in children. Construction of the TCRbeta library involved unique molecular identifiers. Each CDR3 protein is one row after TCRdb ran MiXCR on the PCR reads. The repertoire consists of 400,000 to 450,000 distinct CDR3 sequences, with about 45% occurring once and the leading ten covering around a quarter. The specimen was PBMCs, collected before TCRalphabeta/CD19-depleted stem cell transplant. The receptors were gathered from a girl aged 2-10 years with aplastic anemia, due to receive a stem cell transplant.

This clonotype was recorded a few times. The chain carries TRBV20-1 and TRBJ2-1; TRBD1 agrees at 7 bases. Germline V CDR1 and CDR2: DFQATT, SNEGSKA (reference sequence). V lost 6 bases, J lost 4 bases, and 12 bases stayed unmatched. This CDR3 has 15 residues. CDR3 bases: TGCAGTGCGCAAACAGGGGCGCCCCCATACAATGAGCAGTTCTTC. The encoded protein is CSAQTGAPPYNEQFF.

This clonotype was seen only a few times. This chain connects TRBV25-1 to TRBJ1-1; perhaps TRBD1 as D (6 bases). The CDR3 loop spans 14 amino acids. Trimming took 1 base from V and 7 from J, leaving 13 bases between them. Germline V CDR1 and CDR2: MGHDK, SYGVNS. In DNA, the CDR3 is TGTGCCAGCAGTGAATTCGGAAGGGGGATTGAAGCTTTCTTT. Translating gives CASSEFGRGIEAFF.

This clonotype was counted many times. The rearrangement uses TRBV5-1 and TRBJ2-2, with 7 nucleotides matching TRBD1. This CDR3 contains 16 residues. Trimming cost V 2 bases and J 0 bases; bases outside gene matches: 4. CDR1 and CDR2 from the germline V gene are SGHRS and YFSETQ. CDR3 sequence: CASSLHGTANTGELFF. The CDR3 DNA is TGCGCCAGCAGCTTACACGGGACAGCGAACACCGGGGAGCTGTTTTTT.

Only a few counts were recorded for this clonotype. This chain connects TRBV15 to TRBJ1-2; no definite D call. The germline V gene encodes CDR1 LNHNV and CDR2 YYDKDF (reference sequence). V was cut by 0 bases and J by 3 bases, with 11 bases left in between. The CDR3 spans 15 residues. CDR3 region: CATSRDPGGHYGYTF. DNA of the CDR3: TGTGCCACCAGCAGAGATCCTGGAGGACACTATGGCTACACCTTC.

The chain couples TRBV5-1 to TRBJ2-2, with 8 bases identical to TRBD1. V was pared by 0 bases and J by 7 bases, with 5 bases of the junction left unmatched. CDR1 and CDR2 (germline): SGHRS, YFSETQ. The CDR3 runs to 15 residues. The CDR3, as DNA: TGCGCCAGCAGCTTGGTCGGACAGGGAGTCGGGGAGCTGTTTTTT. Translation gives CASSLVGQGVGELFF.

The rearrangement links TRBV7-2 to TRBJ1-5; D not certain. There are 14 residues in the CDR3. CDR1 is SGHTA, CDR2 FQGNSA, per germline. V was trimmed by 5 bases and J by 5 bases, leaving 13 bases between them. The chain's CDR3 is CASSLKGIDQPQHF. The CDR3 bases are TGTGCCAGCAGCCTTAAAGGGATTGATCAGCCCCAGCATTTT.

There are a few counts of this clonotype. V is TRBV3-1 and J is TRBJ1-3; the match to TRBD1 covers 7 bases. The germline V gene encodes CDR1 LGHDT and CDR2 YNNKEL (reference sequence). CDR3 size: 18 residues. Trimming at V came to 2 bases and at J to 0 bases, leaving 10 bases not matched to a gene. CDR3 sequence reads: CASSQYGDSSYSGNTIYF. The CDR3 DNA sequence: TGTGCCAGCAGCCAATATGGGGACAGTTCGTACTCTGGAAACACCATATATTTT.

This clonotype was found a few times. The chain has TRBV6-5 and TRBJ1-2; TRBD1 matches 8 bases. The CDR3 length is 14 residues. Germline V CDR1 and CDR2: MNHEY, SVGAGI. Unmatched junction bases numbered 14, after V lost 10 bases and J lost 7 bases. DNA of the CDR3: TGTGCCACCGGGATCGGACAGGGAAGCGGTGGCTACACCTTC. It translates to CATGIGQGSGGYTF.

The chain is built from TRBV20-1 and TRBJ2-3, with 12 bases aligning to TRBD2. Trimming took 3 bases from V and 8 from J; bases not matched to a gene: 6. The CDR3 consists of 14 residues. In germline, CDR1 is DFQATT, CDR2 SNEGSKA (reference sequence). The CDR3 region is CSASRTSGKRTQYF. The CDR3 region has the DNA TGCAGTGCTAGTAGGACTAGCGGGAAGCGTACGCAGTATTTT.

The chain has TRBV5-1 and TRBJ2-7; 7 bases align to TRBD1. V lost 4 bases, J lost 3 bases, and 10 bases stayed unmatched. The CDR3 sequence is 15 residues long. CDR1 is SGHRS and CDR2 is YFSETQ in the germline V gene. The CDR3, as DNA: TGCGCCAGCAGCCGCAGCGAGGCAGGGGGCTACGAGCAGTACTTC. Protein: CASSRSEAGGYEQYF.

In its sample, this clonotype was seen many times. This chain uses TRBV12-3 or TRBV12-4 with TRBJ2-2; 11 bases align to TRBD1. V shed 6 bases and J 7 bases; nucleotides not matched to a gene: 1. The CDR3 covers 13 residues. CDR3 residues: CASRGQGDGELFF. The CDR3, as DNA: TGTGCCAGCAGGGGACAGGGGGACGGGGAGCTGTTTTTT.

Only a few counts were recorded for this clonotype. This chain links TRBV7-9 with TRBJ1-4; D remains ambiguous. Trimming removed 2 bases at V and 0 bases at J, with 1 base between. The CDR3 runs to 13 residues. The germline CDR1 and CDR2 sequences are SEHNR and FQNEAQ (reference sequence). The CDR3 DNA is TGTGCCAGCAGCTTAACAACTAATGAAAAACTGTTTTTT. Protein sequence: CASSLTTNEKLFF.

J is TRBJ2-1 and V is TRBV24-1; D unclear. V was shortened by 0 bases and J by 0 bases, with 11 bases between the two germline ends. Germline V gives CDR1 KGHDR, CDR2 SFDVKD. This CDR3 has 17 residues. In DNA, the CDR3 is TGTGCCACCAGTGATTTGACGGCAGGTAGCTCCTACAATGAGCAGTTCTTC. Amino acid sequence: CATSDLTAGSSYNEQFF.

This clonotype was counted a few times. J is TRBJ2-7 and V is TRBV5-1; 14 nucleotides agree with TRBD2. This CDR3 is 17 amino acids long. V was clipped by 3 bases and J by 0 bases; unmatched bases: 5. Looked up from germline, CDR1 is SGHRS and CDR2 is YFSETQ. In nucleotides, the CDR3 is TGCGCCAGCAGCTATACGGGACTAGCGGGGGACTCCTACGAGCAGTACTTC. Translated, it gives CASSYTGLAGDSYEQYF.

This sequence joins TRBV7-9 and TRBJ1-1, with D perhaps TRBD1 (5 bases). Germline V gene data show CDR1 as SEHNR and CDR2 as FQNEAQ (reference sequence). CDR3 length: 17 residues. Trimming shortened V by 5 bases and J by 0 bases, and 19 bases separated the two germline ends. The CDR3 here is CASSLETGPGMNTEAFF. The CDR3 nucleotides are TGTGCCAGCAGCCTAGAGACGGGGCCCGGAATGAACACTGAAGCTTTCTTT. The full variable domain, rest sourced from reference TRBV7-9 and TRBJ1-1, is DTGVSQNPRHKITKRGQNVTFRCDPISEHNRLYWYRQTLGQGPEFLTYFQNEAQLEKSRLLSDRFSAERPKGSFSTLEIQRTEQGDSAMYLCASSLETGPGMNTEAFFGQGTRLTVV.